This entry concerns a single T cell receptor beta chain. This sample was taken from a study of early T cells in non-severe SARS-CoV-2 infection. Germline V CDR1 and CDR2: SGHDN, FVKESK. Between the trimmed V and J ends, which lost 4 bases and 8 bases, there was a span of 14 bases. This CDR3 region has 13 residues. TCRdb re-called the 5' RACE reads with MiXCR, one entry per CDR3 protein. The data show more than 70,000 distinct CDR3 sequences, roughly an eighth seen once. This TCR came from an adult who was a healthcare worker with PCR-confirmed SARS-CoV-2 infection or an uninfected control (not recorded which). The specimen was whole blood. The J gene is TRBJ1-2, the V gene TRBV14; D possibly corresponds to TRBD1 (5 bases). The CDR3 DNA sequence: TGTGCCAGCAGCCGAGGGACCGCAAGGGGCTACACCTTC. Residues: CASSRGTARGYTF.